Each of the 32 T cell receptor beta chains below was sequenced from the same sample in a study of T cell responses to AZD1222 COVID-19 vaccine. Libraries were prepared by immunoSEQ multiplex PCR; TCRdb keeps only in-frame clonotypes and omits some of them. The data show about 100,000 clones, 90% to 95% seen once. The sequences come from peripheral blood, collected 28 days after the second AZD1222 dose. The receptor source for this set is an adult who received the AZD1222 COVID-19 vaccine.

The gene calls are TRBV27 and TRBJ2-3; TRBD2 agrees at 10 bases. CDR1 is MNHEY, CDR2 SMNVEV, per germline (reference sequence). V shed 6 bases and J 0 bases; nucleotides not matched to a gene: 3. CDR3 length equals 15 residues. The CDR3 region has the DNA TGTGCCAGCAGCAGGACTAGCGGTAGCACAGATACGCAGTATTTT. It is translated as CASSRTSGSTDTQYF.

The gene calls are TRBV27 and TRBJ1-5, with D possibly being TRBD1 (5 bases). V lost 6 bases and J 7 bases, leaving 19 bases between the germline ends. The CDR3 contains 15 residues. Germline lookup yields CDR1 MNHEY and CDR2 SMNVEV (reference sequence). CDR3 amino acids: CASRRQLNGVQPQHF. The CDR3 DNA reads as TGTGCCAGCAGGCGACAGCTTAATGGGGTGCAGCCCCAGCATTTT.

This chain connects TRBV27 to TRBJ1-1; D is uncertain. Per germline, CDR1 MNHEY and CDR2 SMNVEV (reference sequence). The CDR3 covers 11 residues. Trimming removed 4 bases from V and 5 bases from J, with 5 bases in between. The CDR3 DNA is TGTGCCAGCAGTTCGGCGACTGAAGCTTTCTTT. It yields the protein CASSSATEAFF.

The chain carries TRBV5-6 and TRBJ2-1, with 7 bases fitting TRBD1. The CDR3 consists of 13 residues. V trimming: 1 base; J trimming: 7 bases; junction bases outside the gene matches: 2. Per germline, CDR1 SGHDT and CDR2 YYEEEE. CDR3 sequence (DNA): TGTGCCAGCAGCTTGACAGGGGCGAATGAGCAGTTCTTC. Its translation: CASSLTGANEQFF.

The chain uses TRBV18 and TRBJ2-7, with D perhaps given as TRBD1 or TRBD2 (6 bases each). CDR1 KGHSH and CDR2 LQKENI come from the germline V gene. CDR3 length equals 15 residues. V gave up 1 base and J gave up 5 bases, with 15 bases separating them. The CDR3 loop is CASSPRTGARDEQYF. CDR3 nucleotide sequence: TGTGCCAGCTCACCACGGACGGGGGCAAGGGACGAGCAGTACTTC.

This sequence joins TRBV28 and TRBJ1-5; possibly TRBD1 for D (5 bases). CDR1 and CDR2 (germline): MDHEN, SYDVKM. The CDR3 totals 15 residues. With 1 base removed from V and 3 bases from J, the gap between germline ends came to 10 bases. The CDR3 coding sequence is TGTGCCAGCAGTTTATCGGGACGGTTCAATCAGCCCCAGCATTTT. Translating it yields CASSLSGRFNQPQHF.

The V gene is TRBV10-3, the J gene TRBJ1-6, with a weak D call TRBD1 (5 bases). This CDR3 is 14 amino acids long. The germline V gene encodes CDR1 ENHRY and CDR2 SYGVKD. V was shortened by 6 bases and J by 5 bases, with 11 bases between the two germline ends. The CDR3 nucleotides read TGTGCCATCAGAACCCGGGACGATAATTCACCCCTCCACTTT. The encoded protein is CAIRTRDDNSPLHF.

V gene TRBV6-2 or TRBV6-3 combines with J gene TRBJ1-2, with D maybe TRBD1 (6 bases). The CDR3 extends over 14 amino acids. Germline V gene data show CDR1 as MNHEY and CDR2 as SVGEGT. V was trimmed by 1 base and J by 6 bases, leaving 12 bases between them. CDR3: CASSYFTGYDGYTF. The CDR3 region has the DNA TGTGCCAGCAGTTACTTTACAGGGTACGATGGCTACACCTTC.

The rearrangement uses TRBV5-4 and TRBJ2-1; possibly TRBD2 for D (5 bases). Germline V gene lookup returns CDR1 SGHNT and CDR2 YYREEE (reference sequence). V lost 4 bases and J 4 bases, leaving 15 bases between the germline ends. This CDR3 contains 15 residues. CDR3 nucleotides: TGTGCCAGCAGCCGGGCCGAGGGCGTGTACAATGAGCAGTTCTTC. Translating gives CASSRAEGVYNEQFF.

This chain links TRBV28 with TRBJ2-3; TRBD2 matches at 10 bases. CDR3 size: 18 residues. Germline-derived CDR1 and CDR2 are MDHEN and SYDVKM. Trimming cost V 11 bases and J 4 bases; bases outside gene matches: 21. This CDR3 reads CASPPAGGPRVWADTQYF. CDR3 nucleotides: TGTGCCTCCCCCCCAGCGGGAGGGCCGAGGGTATGGGCAGATACGCAGTATTTT.

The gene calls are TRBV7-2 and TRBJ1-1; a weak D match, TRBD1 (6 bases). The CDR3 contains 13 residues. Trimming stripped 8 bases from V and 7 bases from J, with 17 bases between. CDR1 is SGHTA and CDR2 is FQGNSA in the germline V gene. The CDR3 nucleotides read TGTGCCAGCCAGACGGTCCTAGGGGGTGAAGCTTTCTTT. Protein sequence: CASQTVLGGEAFF. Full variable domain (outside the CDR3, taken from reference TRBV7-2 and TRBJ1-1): GAGVSQSPSNKVTEKGKDVELRCDPISGHTALYWYRQSLGQGLEFLIYFQGNSAPDKSGLPSDRFSAERTGGSVSTLTIQRTQQEDSAVYLCASQTVLGGEAFFGQGTRLTVV.

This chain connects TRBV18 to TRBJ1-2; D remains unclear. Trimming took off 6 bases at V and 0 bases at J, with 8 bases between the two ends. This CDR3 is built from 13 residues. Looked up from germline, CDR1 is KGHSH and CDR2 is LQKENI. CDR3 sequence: CASSQYSNYGYTF. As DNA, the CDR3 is TGTGCCAGCTCTCAATATTCTAACTATGGCTACACCTTC.

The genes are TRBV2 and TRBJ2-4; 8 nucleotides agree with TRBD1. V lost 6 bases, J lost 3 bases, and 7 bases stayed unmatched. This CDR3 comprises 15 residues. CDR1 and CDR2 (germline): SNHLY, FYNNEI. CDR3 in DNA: TGTGCCAGCAGCCGGGACAGGCTAGGCAAAAACATTCAGTACTTC. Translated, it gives CASSRDRLGKNIQYF.

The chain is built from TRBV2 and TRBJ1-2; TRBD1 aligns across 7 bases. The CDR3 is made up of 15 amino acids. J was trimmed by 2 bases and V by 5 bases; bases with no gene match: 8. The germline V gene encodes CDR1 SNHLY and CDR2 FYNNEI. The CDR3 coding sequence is TGTGCCAGCAGTTCCCCTCCGACAGGGAACTATGGCTACACCTTC. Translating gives CASSSPPTGNYGYTF.

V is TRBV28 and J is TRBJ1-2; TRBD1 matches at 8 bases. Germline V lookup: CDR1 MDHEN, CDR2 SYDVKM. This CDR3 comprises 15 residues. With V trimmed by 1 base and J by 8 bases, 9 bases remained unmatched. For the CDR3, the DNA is TGTGCCAGCAGTTTATTGGTCCAGGGGGCATGGGGCTACACCTTC. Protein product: CASSLLVQGAWGYTF.

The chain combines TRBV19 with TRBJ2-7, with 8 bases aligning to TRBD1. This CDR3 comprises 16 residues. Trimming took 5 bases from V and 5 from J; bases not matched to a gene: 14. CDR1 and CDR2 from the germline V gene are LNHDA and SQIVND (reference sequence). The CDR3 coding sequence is TGTGCCAGTAGTCCTCGACCGGGACAGGTAGTCAACGAGCAGTACTTC. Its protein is CASSPRPGQVVNEQYF.

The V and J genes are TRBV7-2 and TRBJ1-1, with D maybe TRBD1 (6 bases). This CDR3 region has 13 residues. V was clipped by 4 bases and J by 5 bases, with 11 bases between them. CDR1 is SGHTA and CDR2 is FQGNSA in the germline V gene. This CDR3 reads CASSSGVGTEAFF. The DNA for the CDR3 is TGTGCCAGCAGCTCAGGGGTGGGGACTGAAGCTTTCTTT.

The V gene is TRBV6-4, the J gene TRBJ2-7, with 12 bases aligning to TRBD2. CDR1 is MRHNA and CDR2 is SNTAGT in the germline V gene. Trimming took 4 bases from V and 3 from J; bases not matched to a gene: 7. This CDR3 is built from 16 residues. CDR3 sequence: CASSAPTSGRSYEQYF. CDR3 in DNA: TGTGCCAGCAGTGCACCGACTAGCGGGAGAAGCTACGAGCAGTACTTC.

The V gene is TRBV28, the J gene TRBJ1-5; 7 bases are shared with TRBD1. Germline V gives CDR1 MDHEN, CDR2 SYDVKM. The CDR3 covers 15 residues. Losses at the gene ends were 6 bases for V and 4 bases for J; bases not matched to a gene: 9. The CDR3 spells CASRNTGDLNQPQHF. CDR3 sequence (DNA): TGTGCCAGCAGGAACACAGGGGACCTTAATCAGCCCCAGCATTTT.

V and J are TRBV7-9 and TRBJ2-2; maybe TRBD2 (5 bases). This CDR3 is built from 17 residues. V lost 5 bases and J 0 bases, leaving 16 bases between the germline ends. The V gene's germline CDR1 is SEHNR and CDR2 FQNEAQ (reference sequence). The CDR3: CASSTHRTETNTGELFF. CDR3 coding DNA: TGTGCCAGCAGCACACATAGGACTGAGACGAACACCGGGGAGCTGTTTTTT.

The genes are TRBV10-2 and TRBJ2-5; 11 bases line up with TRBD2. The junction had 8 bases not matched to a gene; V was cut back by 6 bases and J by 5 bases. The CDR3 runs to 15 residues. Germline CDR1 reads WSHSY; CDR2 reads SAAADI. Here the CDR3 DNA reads TGCGCCAGCAGCGTAACTAGCGGGAGCAAGGAGACCCAGTACTTC. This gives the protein CASSVTSGSKETQYF.

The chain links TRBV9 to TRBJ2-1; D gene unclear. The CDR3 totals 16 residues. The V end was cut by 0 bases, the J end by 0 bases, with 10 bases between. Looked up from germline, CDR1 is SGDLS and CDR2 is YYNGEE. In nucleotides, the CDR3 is TGTGCCAGCAGCGTAGATCCCGCGAGCTCCTACAATGAGCAGTTCTTC. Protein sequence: CASSVDPASSYNEQFF.

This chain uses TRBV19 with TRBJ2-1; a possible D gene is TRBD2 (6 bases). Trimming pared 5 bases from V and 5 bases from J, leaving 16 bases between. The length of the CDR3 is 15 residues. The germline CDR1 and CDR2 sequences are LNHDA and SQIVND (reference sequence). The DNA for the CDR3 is TGTGCCAGTAGTCCCACCTCCGGGAGTAACAATGAGCAGTTCTTC. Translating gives CASSPTSGSNNEQFF.

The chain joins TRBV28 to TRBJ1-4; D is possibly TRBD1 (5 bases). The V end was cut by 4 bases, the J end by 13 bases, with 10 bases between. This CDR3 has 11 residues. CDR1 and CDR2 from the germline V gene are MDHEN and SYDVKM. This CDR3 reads CASSSGVGLFF. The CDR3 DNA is TGTGCCAGCAGTTCGGGGGTAGGACTGTTTTTT.

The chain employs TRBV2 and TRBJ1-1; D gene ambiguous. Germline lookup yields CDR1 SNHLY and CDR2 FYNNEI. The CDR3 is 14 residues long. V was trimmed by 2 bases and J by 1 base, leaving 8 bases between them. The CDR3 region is CASSEREGNTEAFF. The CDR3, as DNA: TGTGCCAGCAGTGAAAGGGAGGGGAACACTGAAGCTTTCTTT.

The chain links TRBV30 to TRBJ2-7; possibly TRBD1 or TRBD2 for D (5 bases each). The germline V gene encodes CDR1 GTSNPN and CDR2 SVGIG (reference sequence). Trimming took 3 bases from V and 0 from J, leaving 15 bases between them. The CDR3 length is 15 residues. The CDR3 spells CAWSAGTPSSYEQYF. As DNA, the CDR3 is TGTGCCTGGAGCGCCGGGACCCCAAGCTCCTACGAGCAGTACTTC.

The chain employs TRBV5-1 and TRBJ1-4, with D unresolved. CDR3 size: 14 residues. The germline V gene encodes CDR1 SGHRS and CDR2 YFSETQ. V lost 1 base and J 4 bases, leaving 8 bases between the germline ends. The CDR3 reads CASSLWQDNEKLFF. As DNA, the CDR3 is TGCGCCAGCAGCTTGTGGCAGGATAATGAAAAACTGTTTTTT.

In DNA, the CDR3 is TGTGCCAGCTCACCGGGGAACACCGGGGAGCTGTTTTTT. Translating gives CASSPGNTGELFF. The chain is built from TRBV18 and TRBJ2-2; D uncertain. Germline CDR1 is KGHSH and CDR2 is LQKENI. The V end lost 3 bases, the J end lost 1 base, and 3 bases lay between the germline ends. CDR3 size: 13 residues.

CDR3 coding DNA: TGTGCCACCTCCTGGGGTAACAATGAGCAGTTCTTC. Its translation: CATSWGNNEQFF. This chain links TRBV24-1 with TRBJ2-1; D not certain. Germline V gene sequence: CDR1 KGHDR, CDR2 SFDVKD. This CDR3 contains 12 residues. Trimming took 9 bases from V and 5 from J, leaving 10 bases between them.

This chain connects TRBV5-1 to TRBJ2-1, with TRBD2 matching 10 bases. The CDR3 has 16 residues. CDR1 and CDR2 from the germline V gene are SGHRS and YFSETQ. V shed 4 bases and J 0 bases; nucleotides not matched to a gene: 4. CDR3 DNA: TGCGCCAGCAGCACCGGACTAGCGGCCTCCTACAATGAGCAGTTCTTC. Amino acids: CASSTGLAASYNEQFF. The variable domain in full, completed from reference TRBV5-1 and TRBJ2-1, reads KAGVTQTPRYLIKTRGQQVTLSCSPISGHRSVSWYQQTPGQGLQFLFEYFSETQRNKGNFPGRFSGRQFSNSRSEMNVSTLELGDSALYLCASSTGLAASYNEQFFGPGTRLTVL.

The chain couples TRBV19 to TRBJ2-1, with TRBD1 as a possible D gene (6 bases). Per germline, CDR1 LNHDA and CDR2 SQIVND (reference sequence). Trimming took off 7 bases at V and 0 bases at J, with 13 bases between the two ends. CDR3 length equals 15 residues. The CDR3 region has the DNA TGTGCCAGTACCCCAGACAGGAGCTCCTACAATGAGCAGTTCTTC. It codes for CASTPDRSSYNEQFF.

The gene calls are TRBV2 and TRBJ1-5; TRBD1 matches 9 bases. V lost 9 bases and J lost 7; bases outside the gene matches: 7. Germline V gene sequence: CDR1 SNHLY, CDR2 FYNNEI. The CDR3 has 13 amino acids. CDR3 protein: CASADRGGQPQHF. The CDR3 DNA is TGTGCCAGTGCGGACAGGGGAGGCCAGCCCCAGCATTTT.